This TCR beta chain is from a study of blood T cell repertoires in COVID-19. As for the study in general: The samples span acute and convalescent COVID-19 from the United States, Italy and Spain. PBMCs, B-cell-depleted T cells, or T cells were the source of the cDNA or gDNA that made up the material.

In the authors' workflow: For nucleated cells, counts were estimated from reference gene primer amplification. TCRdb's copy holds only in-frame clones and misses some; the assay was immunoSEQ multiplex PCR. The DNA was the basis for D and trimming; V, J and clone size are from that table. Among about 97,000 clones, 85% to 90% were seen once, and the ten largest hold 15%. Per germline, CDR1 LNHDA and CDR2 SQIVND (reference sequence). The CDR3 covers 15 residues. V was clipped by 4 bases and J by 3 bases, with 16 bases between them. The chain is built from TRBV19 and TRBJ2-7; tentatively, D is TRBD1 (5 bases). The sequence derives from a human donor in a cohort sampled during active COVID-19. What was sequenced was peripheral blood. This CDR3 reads CASSTALSTGYEQYF. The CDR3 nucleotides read TGTGCCAGTAGTACAGCACTGTCCACAGGCTACGAGCAGTACTTC.